This T cell receptor beta chain was retrieved from a study of T-cell reconstitution after alpha-beta-depleted transplantation in children (dated by TCRdb to the mid-2010s). Looking at the study overall: T-cell immune reconstitution after TCRalphabeta/CD19-depleted allogeneic hematopoietic cell transplantation in children was quantitatively tracked in the study by means of TCR repertoire profiling.

In this sample, this clonotype turned up a few times. Its target antigen remains unknown. Base qualities were left out, and no much larger clone turns up one base away. As encoded in the germline V gene, CDR1 is MNHNS while CDR2 is SASEGT. Counted from cysteine to phenylalanine, this CDR3 has 13 amino acids. Only CDR3 DNA is held: 39 bases, read in frame from base 1. At the junction V is shortened by 2 bases and J by 10 bases, with 14 bases in between. The library was obtained by PCR. The data were produced on an Illumina HiSeq 2500. Molecular barcoding was employed in the preparation of TCR libraries, with unique molecular identifiers being used to normalize TCRbeta repertoire quantification. Starting from the raw public reads, TCRdb applied fastp trimming at Q25, assembled clones with MiXCR and retained in-frame beta chains. Here each entry gathers all rows of one CDR3 protein and keeps the most common genes and DNA. This sample holds some 280,000 distinct CDR3 sequences; more than 8% were observed only once. The ten largest clonotypes hold around 9.1% of the sample.

The receptor chain draws on TRBV6-1 and TRBJ1-1, with no reliable assignment of the D segment. The sample consisted of PBMCs from the stem cell graft donor, taken from the stem cell graft. The TCR comes from a human donor who donated a stem cell graft to a child with SCID. The base sequence is TGTGCCAGCAGTGAAATAGGTGTGTACCCAGCTTTCTTT. This translates into CASSEIGVYPAFF.